One sample yielded the 20 T cell receptor beta chains listed below, sequenced in a study of brain T cells in children with intractable seizures. The protocol was immunoSEQ multiplex PCR, while the TCRdb copy is restricted to in-frame clones and leaves out a portion. The sample lists tens of thousands of clones, roughly 89% occurring once. Sequenced here: peripheral blood, sampled at surgery. Every receptor here comes from a girl aged 2-10 years with Rasmussen encephalitis and intractable seizures.

In DNA, the CDR3 is TGTGCCAGCCACTTCGGTTTAGTCGGGGAGCTGTTTTTT. Its protein product is CASHFGLVGELFF. This sequence joins TRBV19 and TRBJ2-2; D is undetermined. CDR1 LNHDA and CDR2 SQIVND come from the germline V gene (reference sequence). Deletions cut 9 bases from V and 7 bases from J, with 15 bases between. This CDR3 comprises 13 residues.

The J gene is TRBJ1-1, the V gene TRBV2; D uncertain. CDR1 and CDR2 (germline): SNHLY, FYNNEI. The V gene lost 2 bases and the J gene lost 11 bases, with 15 bases spanning the gap. The CDR3 length is 13 residues. The CDR3 region is CASSELGYDGAFF. The CDR3 nucleotides are TGTGCCAGCAGTGAATTGGGATACGATGGGGCTTTCTTT.

The rearrangement links TRBV5-6 to TRBJ1-1; maybe TRBD1 (6 bases). Trimming took off 0 bases at V and 2 bases at J, with 17 bases between the two ends. The CDR3 has 17 residues. In germline, CDR1 is SGHDT, CDR2 YYEEEE. The CDR3 here is CASSLAGIWGANTEAFF. Written as DNA, the CDR3 is TGTGCCAGCAGCTTGGCCGGAATATGGGGGGCCAACACTGAAGCTTTCTTT.

This CDR3 is CASSLAGSGANVLTF. The CDR3, as DNA: TGTGCCAGCAGTTTGGCGGGCTCTGGGGCCAACGTCCTGACTTTC. The chain is built from TRBV28 and TRBJ2-6; TRBD2 might be the D (5 bases). This CDR3 spans 15 amino acids. Germline V gene data show CDR1 as MDHEN and CDR2 as SYDVKM. Trimming left V 3 bases short and J 0 bases short, with 6 bases between.

The V gene is TRBV7-6, the J gene TRBJ2-1; TRBD1 agrees at 9 bases. The CDR3 has 15 amino acids. V shed 4 bases, J shed 6 bases, and the junction held 7 bases outside the gene matches. CDR1 and CDR2 from the germline V gene are SGHVS and FNYEAQ. Here the CDR3 DNA reads TGTGCCAGCAGCTCGCCGGGACAGGGTGGCAATGAGCAGTTCTTC. Translation gives CASSSPGQGGNEQFF.

The rearrangement joins TRBV20-1 to TRBJ2-1, with no clear D. Trimming pared 0 bases from V and 8 bases from J, leaving 5 bases between. The CDR3 length is 11 residues. From germline, CDR1 is DFQATT and CDR2 SNEGSKA (reference sequence). The CDR3 DNA follows: TGCAGTGCTAGAGATATCGATGAGCAGTTCTTC. Its protein product is CSARDIDEQFF.

The chain uses TRBV7-9 and TRBJ2-1, with 8 bases lining up with TRBD1. The germline gives CDR1 SEHNR, CDR2 FQNEAQ (reference sequence). V trimming: 3 bases; J trimming: 8 bases; junction bases outside the gene matches: 9. CDR3 length equals 15 residues. CDR3 nucleotides: TGTGCCAGCAGCTTTGTTGTCAGGGGGCAGGATGAGCAGTTCTTC. Residues: CASSFVVRGQDEQFF.

V and J are TRBV19 and TRBJ1-1; 9 bases agree with TRBD1. CDR1 LNHDA and CDR2 SQIVND come from the germline V gene (reference sequence). The CDR3 runs 14 residues. V shed 5 bases and J 3 bases; nucleotides not matched to a gene: 4. CDR3 in amino acids: CASSSQGADTEAFF. DNA for the CDR3: TGTGCCAGTAGTTCACAGGGGGCGGACACTGAAGCTTTCTTT.

The chain employs TRBV6-5 and TRBJ2-3; possibly TRBD1 for D (6 bases). Trimming removed 10 bases at V and 3 bases at J, with 17 bases between. Germline values: CDR1 MNHEY, CDR2 SVGAGI. This CDR3 has 14 amino acids. CDR3 in DNA: TGTGCCACCGCCCAGGGGTTCAGTACAGATACGCAGTATTTT. It is translated as CATAQGFSTDTQYF.

There are a few counts of this clone. V and J are TRBV30 and TRBJ1-1, with TRBD1 identical over 9 bases. CDR3 length equals 12 residues. CDR1 GTSNPN and CDR2 SVGIG come from the germline V gene (reference sequence). Losses at the gene ends were 3 bases for V and 11 bases for J; bases not matched to a gene: 7. The CDR3, as DNA: TGTGCCTGGAGCCCGGGACAGGGTTATGCTTTCTTT. As protein: CAWSPGQGYAFF.

The J gene is TRBJ2-5, the V gene TRBV12-5; D ambiguous. Germline CDR1 is LGHNT and CDR2 is FRNRAP. Trimming pared 6 bases from V and 7 bases from J, leaving 15 bases between. This CDR3 has 13 residues. The CDR3 bases are TGTGCTAGTGGCTACAAGGTCGCCGGGACCCAGTACTTC. This gives the protein CASGYKVAGTQYF.

The genes are TRBV4-1 and TRBJ2-7; D is perhaps TRBD2 (5 bases). Germline CDR1 reads MGHRA; CDR2 reads YSYEKL. V was trimmed by 4 bases and J by 4 bases, leaving 14 bases between them. This CDR3 spans 14 amino acids. The CDR3 protein is CASSPGLTGYEQYF. The DNA of the CDR3 is TGCGCCAGCAGCCCCGGACTTACGGGATACGAGCAGTACTTC.

This clone was found once. The chain has TRBV7-8 and TRBJ1-1; the D gene is possibly TRBD1 (6 bases). Germline V gene data show CDR1 as SGHVS and CDR2 as FQNEAQ. There are 14 residues in the CDR3. The V end was cut by 4 bases, the J end by 5 bases, with 14 bases between. This CDR3 reads CASSWYRVGTEAFF. The DNA of the CDR3 is TGTGCCAGCAGCTGGTACAGGGTGGGTACTGAAGCTTTCTTT.

The sample holds one count of this clone. This chain connects TRBV6-2 or TRBV6-3 to TRBJ2-7, with 10 nucleotides matching TRBD1. The germline V gene encodes CDR1 MNHEY and CDR2 SVGEGT. V dropped 5 bases and J dropped 6; count of bases not matched to a gene: 13. The CDR3 spans 16 residues. This CDR3 reads CASSLRLDRGTREQYF. The CDR3 bases are TGTGCCAGCAGTCTACGCCTGGACAGGGGGACTCGCGAGCAGTACTTC.

The chain employs TRBV7-9 and TRBJ1-3, with TRBD1 matching 7 bases. Germline CDR1 reads SEHNR; CDR2 reads FQNEAQ (reference sequence). V lost 5 bases and J lost 3; bases outside the gene matches: 10. CDR3 length: 16 residues. In DNA, the CDR3 is TGTGCCAGCAGCCCGGGACAGCCAAAGGGTGGAAACACCATATATTTT. Translated, it gives CASSPGQPKGGNTIYF.

This chain uses TRBV5-4 with TRBJ2-7; D might be TRBD2 (5 bases). Germline V CDR1 and CDR2: SGHNT, YYREEE (reference sequence). V lost 4 bases, J lost 0 bases, and 14 bases lay in between. CDR3 length equals 15 residues. As DNA, the CDR3 is TGTGCCAGCAGCAATACCGACGGAGGCTCCTACGAGCAGTACTTC. Translated: CASSNTDGGSYEQYF.

The chain joins TRBV27 to TRBJ2-1; 11 bases line up with TRBD2. J gave up 1 base and V 4 bases, and 6 bases lay outside the gene matches. The germline V gene has CDR1 MNHEY and CDR2 SMNVEV (reference sequence). This CDR3 region has 17 residues. CDR3 in amino acids: CASSWASGRSSYNEQFF. Written as DNA, the CDR3 is TGTGCCAGCAGTTGGGCTAGCGGGAGGTCGTCCTACAATGAGCAGTTCTTC.

Many counts were recorded for this clone. This chain connects TRBV4-1 to TRBJ2-3, with 7 bases fitting TRBD2. The CDR3 totals 17 residues. Trimming took 1 base from V and 1 from J; bases not matched to a gene: 8. Germline CDR1 reads MGHRA; CDR2 reads YSYEKL. Here the CDR3 DNA reads TGCGCCAGCAGCCAAGGTGCGGGGGTAGTGGGCACAGATACGCAGTATTTT. This sequence encodes CASSQGAGVVGTDTQYF.

This clone was detected once. This chain uses TRBV7-3 with TRBJ1-1; no definite D call. The CDR3 has 13 residues. Germline CDR1 reads SGHTA; CDR2 reads FQGTGA. Trimming stripped 5 bases from V and 3 bases from J, with 10 bases between. CDR3 DNA: TGTGCCAGCAGCCAGTCCAGCGACACTGAAGCTTTCTTT. Translating it yields CASSQSSDTEAFF. Full variable domain (outside the CDR3, taken from reference TRBV7-3 and TRBJ1-1): GAGVSQTPSNKVTEKGKYVELRCDPISGHTALYWYRQSLGQGPEFLIYFQGTGAADDSGLPNDRFFAVRPEGSVSTLKIQRTERGDSAVYLCASSQSSDTEAFFGQGTRLTVV.

The chain employs TRBV12-3 or TRBV12-4 and TRBJ2-1; D is possibly TRBD1 or TRBD2 (5 bases each). The CDR3 loop spans 12 amino acids. Trimming took off 6 bases at V and 7 bases at J, with 10 bases between the two ends. The CDR3 DNA is TGTGCCAGCAGCCCCGGGACGAATGAGCAGTTCTTC. It translates to CASSPGTNEQFF.